A single sample is the source of the 16 T cell receptor beta chains below, sequenced in a study of T cell responses to AZD1222 COVID-19 vaccine. Using immunoSEQ multiplex PCR, the repertoire was profiled, and TCRdb retains in-frame clones only, with some absent. This sample has around 160,000 clones; around four fifths occur once, and the top ten carry around 4.3%. The material was peripheral blood, obtained on day 0 of MenACWY control vaccination. The receptors here all came from an adult in good health.

This CDR3 reads CAIWAGTGGDTQYF. The DNA for the CDR3 is TGTGCCATCTGGGCCGGGACAGGGGGAGATACGCAGTATTTT. V gene TRBV10-3 combines with J gene TRBJ2-3, with TRBD1 identical over 11 bases. The CDR3 is 14 amino acids. Germline V CDR1 and CDR2: ENHRY, SYGVKD. After removal of 8 bases from V and 5 bases from J, the junction contained 6 bases not matched to a gene.

A few counts support this clone. The gene calls are TRBV7-2 and TRBJ1-2; 7 nucleotides match TRBD1. Trimming removed 5 bases from V and 6 bases from J; junction bases left unmatched: 6. Germline V gene data show CDR1 as SGHTA and CDR2 as FQGNSA. The CDR3 is 13 amino acids. CDR3 DNA sequence: TGTGCCAGCAGCCCACAGGGGTATAATGGCTACACCTTC. It codes for CASSPQGYNGYTF. The variable domain in full, completed from reference TRBV7-2 and TRBJ1-2, reads GAGVSQSPSNKVTEKGKDVELRCDPISGHTALYWYRQSLGQGLEFLIYFQGNSAPDKSGLPSDRFSAERTGGSVSTLTIQRTQQEDSAVYLCASSPQGYNGYTFGSGTRLTVV.

The rearrangement links TRBV16 to TRBJ1-5; the match to TRBD1 covers 7 bases. V was pared by 4 bases and J by 7 bases, with 7 bases of the junction left unmatched. Germline lookup yields CDR1 KGHSY and CDR2 FQNENV. The CDR3 sequence is 14 residues long. The CDR3 DNA reads as TGTGCCAGCAGCCCTAACAGGGGAAGCCAGCCCCAGCATTTT. As protein: CASSPNRGSQPQHF.

This sequence joins TRBV7-3 and TRBJ1-2, with D possibly being TRBD1 (5 bases). V dropped 5 bases and J dropped 8 bases, with 18 bases sitting between them. The germline gives CDR1 SGHTA, CDR2 FQGTGA. CDR3 size: 14 residues. The CDR3 sequence is CASSPDGTFEGYTF. DNA of the CDR3: TGTGCCAGCAGCCCCGACGGGACCTTTGAGGGCTACACCTTC.

The genes are TRBV7-2 and TRBJ2-7; 7 nucleotides agree with TRBD1. The germline V gene encodes CDR1 SGHTA and CDR2 FQGNSA. The V and J ends lost 1 base and 3 bases, in that order; junction bases with no gene match: 6. The CDR3 sequence is 15 residues long. The CDR3 protein is CASSLELQGFYEQYV. The CDR3 DNA reads as TGTGCCAGCAGCTTAGAACTACAGGGGTTCTACGAGCAGTACGTC.

The chain has TRBV6-5 and TRBJ2-7, with 15 bases fitting TRBD2. From germline, CDR1 is MNHEY and CDR2 SVGAGI. The CDR3 spans 15 residues. Unmatched junction bases numbered 6, after V lost 3 bases and J lost 9 bases. CDR3 loop: CASSYSGTSGGMQYF. DNA of the CDR3: TGTGCCAGCAGTTATTCCGGGACTAGCGGGGGGATGCAGTACTTC.

The chain recombines TRBV28 with TRBJ1-2, with 10 bases lining up with TRBD1. Germline loops: CDR1 MDHEN, CDR2 SYDVKM. V lost 3 bases to trimming and J lost 6 bases; unmatched junction nucleotides: 1. This CDR3 has 13 amino acids. The CDR3 is CASSFGTGDGYTF. The DNA of the CDR3 is TGTGCCAGCAGTTTTGGGACAGGGGATGGCTACACCTTC.

CDR3: CASSYRQRETQYF. Here the CDR3 DNA reads TGTGCCAGCAGCTACAGACAGAGGGAGACCCAGTACTTC. The rearrangement joins TRBV7-2 to TRBJ2-5, with D possibly matching TRBD1 (5 bases). Germline V gene sequence: CDR1 SGHTA, CDR2 FQGNSA. V gave up 4 bases and J gave up 5 bases, with 11 bases separating them. CDR3 size: 13 residues.

The CDR3 loop reads CASSQPSRQGNYGYTF. The CDR3, as DNA: TGTGCCAGCAGCCAGCCTTCCCGACAGGGAAACTATGGCTACACCTTC. The chain joins TRBV3-1 (or the pseudogene TRBV3-2) to TRBJ1-2; TRBD1 matches at 7 bases. The CDR3 length is 16 residues. J was trimmed by 2 bases and V by 3 bases; bases with no gene match: 9. Per the germline V gene, CDR1 is LGHDT and CDR2 is YNNKEL (reference sequence).

The genes are TRBV6-1 and TRBJ1-6, with D possibly matching TRBD1 (5 bases). The CDR3 sequence is 14 residues long. The germline CDR1 and CDR2 sequences are MNHNS and SASEGT. Between the trimmed V and J ends, which lost 1 base and 6 bases, there was a span of 7 bases. CDR3 region: CASSEGQGNSPLHF. CDR3 nucleotide sequence: TGTGCCAGCAGTGAAGGGCAGGGTAATTCACCCCTCCACTTT.

In its sample, this clone is medium-sized. The chain links TRBV11-2 to TRBJ1-2, with D maybe TRBD1 (5 bases). The germline CDR1 and CDR2 sequences are SGHAT and FQNNGV. The ends were cut back, 5 bases at V and 9 bases at J, with 10 bases in the middle. CDR3 length: 11 amino acids. The CDR3 bases are TGTGCCAGCAGCGGGACGGTGAGCTACACCTTC. Encoded protein: CASSGTVSYTF.

This chain joins TRBV15 and TRBJ1-1; a weak D match, TRBD1 (5 bases). Germline CDR1 reads LNHNV; CDR2 reads YYDKDF (reference sequence). CDR3 length: 11 amino acids. Trimming shortened V by 1 base and J by 12 bases, and 9 bases separated the two germline ends. CDR3 sequence (DNA): TGTGCCACCAGCAGAGGACCAGGGACTTTCTTT. This gives the protein CATSRGPGTFF.

The chain links TRBV27 to TRBJ2-1; no clear D. Germline CDR1 MNHEY, CDR2 SMNVEV (reference sequence). The CDR3 has 13 amino acids. Trimming removed 4 bases at V and 8 bases at J, with 12 bases between. The CDR3 nucleotides read TGTGCCAGCAGTTCTAATAGGGTGCATGAGCAGTTCTTC. It codes for CASSSNRVHEQFF.

The table lists this clone with a count of one. The gene calls are TRBV3-1 (or the pseudogene TRBV3-2) and TRBJ2-7; the match to TRBD2 covers 8 bases. The CDR3 extends over 15 amino acids. CDR1 and CDR2 from the germline V gene are LGHDT and YNNKEL (reference sequence). V dropped 4 bases and J dropped 3; count of bases not matched to a gene: 8. The CDR3 sequence is CASSPGSGARYEQYF. Here the CDR3 DNA reads TGTGCCAGCAGCCCCGGTAGCGGGGCCCGCTACGAGCAGTACTTC.

This clone was found once. The CDR3 sequence: CASSFLLGQAGELFF. DNA of the CDR3: TGTGCCAGCAGCTTTCTTCTAGGGCAGGCCGGGGAGCTGTTTTTT. This sequence joins TRBV7-6 and TRBJ2-2; D not certain. There are 15 residues in the CDR3. Germline values: CDR1 SGHVS, CDR2 FNYEAQ. Trimming shortened V by 3 bases and J by 6 bases, and 14 bases separated the two germline ends.

The CDR3 sequence is CASSFLPNQPQHF. CDR3 in DNA: TGTGCCAGCAGTTTCCTCCCTAATCAGCCCCAGCATTTT. The gene calls are TRBV27 and TRBJ1-5; no clear D. Looked up from germline, CDR1 is MNHEY and CDR2 is SMNVEV (reference sequence). This CDR3 is 13 amino acids long. The V gene lost 3 bases and the J gene lost 4 bases, with 7 bases spanning the gap.